The clone carrying this TCR beta chain was recorded a few times. TCRdb used MiXCR to reprocess the 5' RACE reads, holding one entry per CDR3 protein. The repertoire has hundreds of thousands of distinct CDR3 sequences, roughly 7% of them found once; the top ten carry 3.6%. These data come from a study of identical twins. CDR1 is DFQATT and CDR2 is SNEGSKA in the germline V gene (reference sequence). Trimming pared 0 bases from V and 1 base from J, leaving 9 bases between. The CDR3 has 14 amino acids. The sample also formed part of further work on yellow fever vaccine responses in identical twins.

The sample taken for sequencing was memory (CD45RO+) T cells sorted from blood. This TCR came from a woman between 18 and 29 years old in good health. The J gene is TRBJ2-5, the V gene TRBV20-1; no definite D call. For the CDR3, the DNA is TGCAGTGCTAGAGAGGTTAGGGCCCAAGAGACCCAGTACTTC. It yields the protein CSAREVRAQETQYF.